This T cell receptor (beta chain) derives from a study of blood T cell repertoires in COVID-19. Study overall: Italy, Spain and the United States were the sources of the convalescent and acute COVID-19 samples.

The table came from immunoSEQ multiplex PCR; TCRdb's copy has only in-frame clones and leaves some out. The data contain about 38,000 clones, just under 75% of them seen just once; the ten biggest clones take up roughly a tenth. Patients in Seattle were enrolled during active infection, then followed longitudinally. This TCR came from a man in his sixties or seventies with COVID-19, enrolled during active disease. The sequencing input was peripheral blood.

As DNA, the CDR3 is TGTGCCAGCAGCTTGCTAGCGGGGCCTTACAATGAGCAGTTCTTC. This gives the protein CASSLLAGPYNEQFF. The gene calls are TRBV7-6 and TRBJ2-1; 9 bases line up with TRBD2. J lost 4 bases, V lost 3 bases, and 4 bases had no gene match. The CDR3 has 15 amino acids. Germline V gene sequence: CDR1 SGHVS, CDR2 FNYEAQ.